This T cell receptor (beta chain) stems from a study of blood T cell repertoires in COVID-19 (dated by TCRdb to about 2020). Study-level background: Samples from collaborators originated in the United States, Italy and Spain and spanned both the acute and convalescent phases of COVID-19. The prospective study material was composed of cDNA or gDNA derived from T cells, B-cell-depleted T cells, or PBMCs. Deeply sampled blood TCRbeta repertoires from subjects exposed to, actively infected with, or recovered from COVID-19 were included in the dataset. The repertoires were released in a freely available public database meant as a resource for research on the immune response to SARS-CoV-2. Samples came from the ongoing ImmuneRACE study (first 160 participants) plus 1,254 subjects from 6 global collaborators. Nearly every sample came with metadata listing a de-identified subject ID, COVID-19 status, age in years and sex. Where available, HLA class I and class II types were taken from metadata supplied by the sample provider and were not determined by assay-based typing. Results the study describes overall, beyond this receptor: The amount of clinical and demographic metadata varied by source and participant and was provided uncurated.

In regard to this clone: Its antigen is not yet known. Within one base of it there is no much larger clone, and no base qualities were kept.

From its cysteine to its phenylalanine, the CDR3 spans 13 amino acids. Only the CDR3 DNA stays, 39 bases, in frame from base 1. The V and J ends are trimmed by 2 bases and 4 bases, leaving 8 bases between them. CDR1 is given as SEHNR and CDR2 as FQNEAQ, both from the germline V gene (reference sequence). Whole blood was collected in K2EDTA tubes by collaborating institutions according to the institutions' own protocols. For TCRbeta analysis, collaborators shipped samples in one of three forms: frozen whole blood, isolated PBMCs, or DNA extracted from either of those sample types. TCRbeta CDR3 regions were amplified from genomic DNA by means of the immunoSEQ Assay, a bias-controlled multiplex PCR. From the authors' description of their analysis: Nucleated cell counts per sample were estimated from amplification of reference gene primers within the assay. To quantify the absolute abundance of each unique TCRbeta CDR3 rearrangement, sequence reads were collapsed and filtered. For each sample, productive Simpson clonality was calculated by taking the square root of Simpson's diversity index across productive rearrangements. This is the immuneACCESS table as TCRdb keeps it, with only in-frame sequences that have V and J called. A part of the clones is gone; compared with another copy, unresolved V genes explain less than half, and the rest is unexplained. V and J calls and clone size are as listed in that table; D and trimming were resolved from the DNA. This sample gives around 96,000 clones in total; roughly 95% of them show up just once. Almost 4.5% of the sample goes to the ten largest clones.

The receptor's source is a human donor with active COVID-19. The donor label of this sample is uncertain. The sequenced material came from peripheral blood. The chain employs TRBV7-9 and TRBJ1-1; no confident D gene assignment can be made. The DNA is as follows: TGTGCCAGCAGCTTAAGTTTGGCCACTGAAGCTTTCTTT. Its amino acids are CASSLSLATEAFF.